The present T cell receptor (beta chain) was sequenced within a study of T cell changes during pregnancy in multiple sclerosis. Between the trimmed V and J ends, which lost 10 bases and 5 bases, there was a span of 21 bases. In germline, CDR1 is MNHNS, CDR2 SASEGT. This CDR3 has 15 residues. The method was immunoSEQ multiplex PCR; TCRdb's version includes in-frame clones alone and lacks a portion of them. This repertoire shows tens of thousands of clones, approximately 92% found once; its top ten account for roughly 2%. This receptor was obtained from a female donor with multiple sclerosis, enrolled in a pregnancy study. The source material was peripheral blood, sampled in the second trimester of pregnancy. The chain combines TRBV6-1 with TRBJ1-5, with a weak D call TRBD1 (5 bases). CDR3 amino acids: CATTEVWGPYQPQHF. The CDR3 region has the DNA TGTGCCACAACCGAAGTCTGGGGCCCTTATCAGCCCCAGCATTTT.